The rows below give T cell receptor beta chains drawn from one sample of a study of Graves' ophthalmopathy and Graves' hyperthyroidism. TCRdb re-analysed the multiplex PCR reads in MiXCR, keeping a single row per CDR3 protein. The sample contains almost 400,000 distinct CDR3 sequences, about 16% of which appear only once. The sequencing sample was made of peripheral blood. Receptor source: a woman aged 18-29 years with Graves' ophthalmopathy. Each CDR3 is given without its conserved first and last residue. The D gene is left open where the match is weak.

V gene,CDR3 length,J gene,D gene,CDR3 protein
TRBV7-3,12,TRBJ1-1,-,ASSLDGGDTEAF
TRBV12-3/TRBV12-4,9,TRBJ2-7,-,ASSFGREQY
TRBV7-2,12,TRBJ2-7,-,ASSFGRGVVEQY
TRBV11-2,18,TRBJ2-5,-,ASSPRISSGPRPYQETQY
TRBV30,14,TRBJ1-5,-,AWNRFGGTINQPQH
TRBV27,12,TRBJ1-3,-,ASSPRTAGNTIY
TRBV20-1,15,TRBJ1-1,TRBD1,SEEFILSWDRGTEAF
TRBV12-3/TRBV12-4,13,TRBJ2-7,-,ASSYGGAATYEQY
TRBV6-2/TRBV6-3,10,TRBJ1-2,-,ASRTDKSGYT
TRBV12-3/TRBV12-4,11,TRBJ1-2,-,ASSSYRAQGYT
TRBV20-1,9,TRBJ1-5,-,SAPVTGTQH
TRBV19,9,TRBJ2-2,-,ASSIRGELF
TRBV5-5,11,TRBJ1-3,-,ASGAVNGGPIY
TRBV19,11,TRBJ2-7,-,ASSTGTSSEQY
TRBV9,11,TRBJ1-3,-,ASSVSPGNTIY
TRBV6-2/TRBV6-3,13,TRBJ2-2,TRBD1,ASRGTGLGTGELF
TRBV12-3/TRBV12-4,12,TRBJ1-5,TRBD1,ASSDDRGVQPQH
TRBV10-3,12,TRBJ1-1,TRBD1,AISYSTGHTEAF
TRBV10-3,8,TRBJ2-7,-,APASYEQY
TRBV7-2,11,TRBJ2-7,-,ASSRDGAYEQY
TRBV12-3/TRBV12-4,13,TRBJ2-2,-,ASLLRLTNTGELF
TRBV7-2,12,TRBJ1-1,-,ASSFLGSNTEAF
TRBV12-3/TRBV12-4,16,TRBJ2-7,-,ASSFGRSTRGATTGQY
TRBV28,13,TRBJ2-7,-,ASSATGSPLYEQY
TRBV6-1,11,TRBJ1-5,-,ASTGRDLGPQH
TRBV6-2/TRBV6-3,15,TRBJ1-1,TRBD1,ASTNNRGLVGYTEAF
TRBV12-3/TRBV12-4,13,TRBJ1-6,-,ASSLAGGHNSPLH
TRBV27,13,TRBJ1-5,TRBD1,ASSHTGGWNQPQH
TRBV14,15,TRBJ2-7,TRBD1,ASSQEKTWDSPYEQY
TRBV7-2,11,TRBJ2-4,-,ASSLAVENIQY
TRBV20-1,11,TRBJ1-1,-,SARDLVTPEAF
TRBV6-2/TRBV6-3,9,TRBJ2-5,-,ASTGRETQY